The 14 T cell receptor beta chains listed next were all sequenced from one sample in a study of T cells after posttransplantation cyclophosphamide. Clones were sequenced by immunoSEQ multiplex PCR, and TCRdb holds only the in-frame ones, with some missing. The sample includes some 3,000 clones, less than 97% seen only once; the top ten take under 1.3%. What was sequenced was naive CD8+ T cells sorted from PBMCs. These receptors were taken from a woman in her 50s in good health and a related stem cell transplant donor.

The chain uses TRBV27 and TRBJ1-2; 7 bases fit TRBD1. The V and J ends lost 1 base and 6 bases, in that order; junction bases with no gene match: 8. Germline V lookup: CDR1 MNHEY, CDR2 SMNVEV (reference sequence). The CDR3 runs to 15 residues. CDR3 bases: TGTGCCAGCAGTTTATTAACGGGACAGAAGGATGGCTACACCTTC. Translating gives CASSLLTGQKDGYTF.

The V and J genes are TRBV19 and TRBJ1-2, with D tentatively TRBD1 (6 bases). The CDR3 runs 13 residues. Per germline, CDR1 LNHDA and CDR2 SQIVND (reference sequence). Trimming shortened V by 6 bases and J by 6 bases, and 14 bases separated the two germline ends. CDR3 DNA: TGTGCCAGTAGACCACAGGGCACACATGGCTACACCTTC. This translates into CASRPQGTHGYTF.

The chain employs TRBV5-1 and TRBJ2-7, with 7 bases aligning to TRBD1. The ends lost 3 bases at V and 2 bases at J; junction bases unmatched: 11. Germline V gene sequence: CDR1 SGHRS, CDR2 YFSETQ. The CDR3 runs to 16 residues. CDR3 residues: CASSSTPRQGPYEQYF. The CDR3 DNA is TGCGCCAGCAGCTCTACGCCCAGACAGGGACCCTACGAGCAGTACTTC.

The CDR3 DNA reads as TGTGCCAGCAGCTTGGACGTCCTGGCCGGGACAGGGGGTTTGAGTACTGAAGCTTTCTTT. Protein sequence: CASSLDVLAGTGGLSTEAFF. The J gene is TRBJ1-1, the V gene TRBV5-4; TRBD1 aligns across 11 bases. V lost 0 bases and J lost 5; bases outside the gene matches: 18. CDR3 length: 20 residues. Looked up from germline, CDR1 is SGHNT and CDR2 is YYREEE (reference sequence).

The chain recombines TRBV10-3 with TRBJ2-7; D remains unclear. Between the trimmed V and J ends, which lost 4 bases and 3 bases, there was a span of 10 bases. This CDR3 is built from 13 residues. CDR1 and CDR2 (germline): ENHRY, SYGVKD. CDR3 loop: CAISVRSVYEQYF. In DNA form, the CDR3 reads TGTGCCATCAGTGTCAGGTCTGTCTACGAGCAGTACTTC.

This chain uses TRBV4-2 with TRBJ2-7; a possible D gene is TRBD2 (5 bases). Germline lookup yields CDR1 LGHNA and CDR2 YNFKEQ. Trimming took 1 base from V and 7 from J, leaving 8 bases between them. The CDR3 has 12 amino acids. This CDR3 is CASSQGRTEQYF. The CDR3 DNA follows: TGTGCCAGCAGCCAAGGCAGGACTGAGCAGTACTTC.

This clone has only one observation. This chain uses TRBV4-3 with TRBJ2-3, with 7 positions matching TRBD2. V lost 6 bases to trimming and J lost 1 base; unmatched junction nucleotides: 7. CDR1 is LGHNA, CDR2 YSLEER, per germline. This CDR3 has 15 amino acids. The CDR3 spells CASRDEAGGTDTQYF. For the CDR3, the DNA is TGCGCCAGCAGAGATGAGGCGGGAGGCACAGATACGCAGTATTTT.

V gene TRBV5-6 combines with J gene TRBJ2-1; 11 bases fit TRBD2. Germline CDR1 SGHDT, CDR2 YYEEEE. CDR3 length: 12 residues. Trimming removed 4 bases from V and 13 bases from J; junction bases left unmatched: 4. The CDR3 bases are TGTGCCAGCAGCCCCGGGACTAGCGGACAGTTCTTC. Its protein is CASSPGTSGQFF. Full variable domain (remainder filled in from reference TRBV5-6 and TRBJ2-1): DAGVTQSPTHLIKTRGQQVTLRCSPKSGHDTVSWYQQALGQGPQFIFQYYEEEERQRGNFPDRFSGHQFPNYSSELNVNALLLGDSALYLCASSPGTSGQFFGPGTRLTVL.

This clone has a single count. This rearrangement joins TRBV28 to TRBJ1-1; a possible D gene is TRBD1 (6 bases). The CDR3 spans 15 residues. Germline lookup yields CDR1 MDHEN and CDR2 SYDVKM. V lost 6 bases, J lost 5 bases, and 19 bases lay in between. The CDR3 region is CASSLPRQARTEAFF. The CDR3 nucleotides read TGTGCCAGCAGCTTGCCCCGACAGGCGCGAACTGAAGCTTTCTTT.

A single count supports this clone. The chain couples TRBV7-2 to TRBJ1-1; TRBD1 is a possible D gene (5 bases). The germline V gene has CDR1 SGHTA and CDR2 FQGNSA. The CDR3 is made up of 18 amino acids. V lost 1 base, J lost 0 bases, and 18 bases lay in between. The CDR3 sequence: CASSLEGSTIYMNTEAFF. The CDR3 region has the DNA TGTGCCAGCAGCTTAGAGGGGTCGACCATATACATGAACACTGAAGCTTTCTTT.

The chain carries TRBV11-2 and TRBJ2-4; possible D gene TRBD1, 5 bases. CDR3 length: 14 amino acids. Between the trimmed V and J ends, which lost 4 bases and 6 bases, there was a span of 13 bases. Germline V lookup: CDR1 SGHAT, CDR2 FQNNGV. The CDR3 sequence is CASSSETVRNIQYF. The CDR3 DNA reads TGTGCCAGCAGCTCGGAGACAGTAAGAAACATTCAGTACTTC. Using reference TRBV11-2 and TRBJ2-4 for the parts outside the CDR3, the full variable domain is EAGVAQSPRYKIIEKRQSVAFWCNPISGHATLYWYQQILGQGPKLLIQFQNNGVVDDSQLPKDRFSAERLKGVDSTLKIQPAKLEDSAVYLCASSSETVRNIQYFGAGTRLSVL.

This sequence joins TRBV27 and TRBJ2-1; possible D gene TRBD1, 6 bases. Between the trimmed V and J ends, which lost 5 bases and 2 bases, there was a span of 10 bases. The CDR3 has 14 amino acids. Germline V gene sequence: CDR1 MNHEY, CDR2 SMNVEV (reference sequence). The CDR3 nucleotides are TGTGCCAGCAGTCTCAGGGGAACCTACAATGAGCAGTTCTTC. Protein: CASSLRGTYNEQFF.

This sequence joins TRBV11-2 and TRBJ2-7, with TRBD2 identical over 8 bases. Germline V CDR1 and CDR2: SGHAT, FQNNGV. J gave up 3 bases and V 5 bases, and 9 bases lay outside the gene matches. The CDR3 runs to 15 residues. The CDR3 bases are TGTGCCAGCAGCGGAAAGGGACTAGGTAGCTACGAGCAGTACTTC. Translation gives CASSGKGLGSYEQYF.

The CDR3 DNA follows: TGTGCCAGCAGCGGAGGACAAGTCTACGAGCAGTACTTC. Protein: CASSGGQVYEQYF. The gene calls are TRBV9 and TRBJ2-7; D may be TRBD1 (5 bases). CDR1 and CDR2 from the germline V gene are SGDLS and YYNGEE. The CDR3 length is 13 residues. Trimming pared 3 bases from V and 3 bases from J, leaving 10 bases between.